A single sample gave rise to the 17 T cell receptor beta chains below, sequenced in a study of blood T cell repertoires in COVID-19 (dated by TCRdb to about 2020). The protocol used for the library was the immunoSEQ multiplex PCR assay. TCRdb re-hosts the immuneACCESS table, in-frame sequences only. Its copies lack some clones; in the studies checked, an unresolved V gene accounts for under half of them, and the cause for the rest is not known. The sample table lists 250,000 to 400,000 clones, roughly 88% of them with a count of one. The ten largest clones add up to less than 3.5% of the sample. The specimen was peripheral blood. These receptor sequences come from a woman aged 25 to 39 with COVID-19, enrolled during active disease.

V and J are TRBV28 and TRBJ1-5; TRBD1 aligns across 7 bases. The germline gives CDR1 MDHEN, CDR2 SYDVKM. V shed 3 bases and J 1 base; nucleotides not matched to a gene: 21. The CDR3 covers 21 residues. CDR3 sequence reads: CASSFRGAGQLSTGSNQPQHF. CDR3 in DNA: TGTGCCAGCAGTTTTCGGGGTGCGGGACAGCTCTCAACGGGGAGCAATCAGCCCCAGCATTTT. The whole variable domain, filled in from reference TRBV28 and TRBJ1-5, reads DVKVTQSSRYLVKRTGEKVFLECVQDMDHENMFWYRQDPGLGLRLIYFSYDVKMKEKGDIPEGYSVSREKKERFSLILESASTNQTSMYLCASSFRGAGQLSTGSNQPQHFGDGTRLSIL.

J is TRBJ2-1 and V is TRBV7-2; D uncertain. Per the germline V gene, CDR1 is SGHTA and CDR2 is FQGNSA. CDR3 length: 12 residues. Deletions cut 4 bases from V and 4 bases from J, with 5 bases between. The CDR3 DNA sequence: TGTGCCAGCAGCTCCCTTTACAATGAGCAGTTCTTC. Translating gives CASSSLYNEQFF. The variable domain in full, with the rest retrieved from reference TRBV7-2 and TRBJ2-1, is GAGVSQSPSNKVTEKGKDVELRCDPISGHTALYWYRQSLGQGLEFLIYFQGNSAPDKSGLPSDRFSAERTGGSVSTLTIQRTQQEDSAVYLCASSSLYNEQFFGPGTRLTVL.

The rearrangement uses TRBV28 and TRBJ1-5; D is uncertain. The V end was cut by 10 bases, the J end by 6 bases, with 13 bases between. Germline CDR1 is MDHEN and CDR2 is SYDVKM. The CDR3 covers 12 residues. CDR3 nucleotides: TGTGCCATCCGAACCCTCGGTCAGCCCCAGCATTTT. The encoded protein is CAIRTLGQPQHF.

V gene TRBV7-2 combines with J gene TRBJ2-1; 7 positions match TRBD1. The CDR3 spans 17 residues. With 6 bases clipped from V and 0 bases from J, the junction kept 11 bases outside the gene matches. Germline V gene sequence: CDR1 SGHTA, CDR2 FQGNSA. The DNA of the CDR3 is TGTGCCAGCAGTACAGTGTGGGGACAGAGCTCCTACAATGAGCAGTTCTTC. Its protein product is CASSTVWGQSSYNEQFF.

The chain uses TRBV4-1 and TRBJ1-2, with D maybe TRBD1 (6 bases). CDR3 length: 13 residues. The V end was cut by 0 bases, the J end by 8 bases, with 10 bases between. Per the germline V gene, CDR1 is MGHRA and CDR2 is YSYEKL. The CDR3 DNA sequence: TGCGCCAGCAGCCAAGAAAGGGGGAGCGGCTACACCTTC. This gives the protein CASSQERGSGYTF.

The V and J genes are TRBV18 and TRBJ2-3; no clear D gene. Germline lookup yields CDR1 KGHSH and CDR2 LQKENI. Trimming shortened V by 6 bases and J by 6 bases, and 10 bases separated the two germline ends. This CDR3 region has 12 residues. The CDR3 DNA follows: TGTGCCAGCTCGCCTGACACGGATACGCAGTATTTT. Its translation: CASSPDTDTQYF.

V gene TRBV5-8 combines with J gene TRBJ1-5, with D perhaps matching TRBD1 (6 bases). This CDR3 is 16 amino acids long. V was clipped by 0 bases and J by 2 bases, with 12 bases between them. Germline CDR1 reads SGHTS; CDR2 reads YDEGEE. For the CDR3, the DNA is TGTGCCAGCAGCTTGGAAGGGGGGGTTGGCAATCAGCCCCAGCATTTT. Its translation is CASSLEGGVGNQPQHF. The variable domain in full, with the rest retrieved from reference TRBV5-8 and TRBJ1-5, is EAGVTQSPTHLIKTRGQQATLRCSPISGHTSVYWYQQALGLGLQFLLWYDEGEERNRGNFPPRFSGRQFPNYSSELNVNALELEDSALYLCASSLEGGVGNQPQHFGDGTRLSIL.

CDR3 DNA: TGTGCCAGCAGCCAAGTAACGGGAGGGTTCATCGAGACCCAGTACTTC. Its translation: CASSQVTGGFIETQYF. V and J are TRBV4-2 and TRBJ2-5; 8 nucleotides agree with TRBD2. The CDR3 loop spans 16 amino acids. Per the germline V gene, CDR1 is LGHNA and CDR2 is YNFKEQ. With V trimmed by 1 base and J by 5 bases, 9 bases remained unmatched.

The CDR3 DNA is TGCAGTGCTAGCGGGGAGGCTCACACCTTC. This sequence encodes CSASGEAHTF. V and J are TRBV20-1 and TRBJ1-2; D is unclear. CDR1 DFQATT and CDR2 SNEGSKA come from the germline V gene (reference sequence). Trimming stripped 3 bases from V and 12 bases from J, with 11 bases between. The CDR3 sequence is 10 residues long.

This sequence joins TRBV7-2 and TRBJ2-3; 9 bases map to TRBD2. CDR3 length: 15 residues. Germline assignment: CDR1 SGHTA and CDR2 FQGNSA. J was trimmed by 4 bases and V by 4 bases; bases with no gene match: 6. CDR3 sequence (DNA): TGTGCCAGCAGCTACCTAGCGGGACCCGCAGATACGCAGTATTTT. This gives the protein CASSYLAGPADTQYF. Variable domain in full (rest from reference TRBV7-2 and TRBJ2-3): GAGVSQSPSNKVTEKGKDVELRCDPISGHTALYWYRQSLGQGLEFLIYFQGNSAPDKSGLPSDRFSAERTGGSVSTLTIQRTQQEDSAVYLCASSYLAGPADTQYFGPGTRLTVL.

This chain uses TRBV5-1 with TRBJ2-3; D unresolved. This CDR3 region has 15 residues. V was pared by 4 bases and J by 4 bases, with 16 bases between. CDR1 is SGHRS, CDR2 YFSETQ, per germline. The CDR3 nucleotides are TGCGCCAGCAGCCCCCGCAACAACCCCCCAGATACGCAGTATTTT. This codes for CASSPRNNPPDTQYF.

In DNA, the CDR3 is TGTGCCAGCAGTGAACCTATCGGCAGGGGCACTGAAGCTTTCTTT. Translated: CASSEPIGRGTEAFF. The gene calls are TRBV6-1 and TRBJ1-1; TRBD1 is a possible D gene (6 bases). Germline V CDR1 and CDR2: MNHNS, SASEGT. The length of the CDR3 is 15 residues. V lost 2 bases, J lost 4 bases, and 14 bases lay in between.

The CDR3 DNA reads as TGTGCCAGCAGGTGGGACAGGGGCGCTGGCGGGGAGCTGTTTTTT. This translates into CASRWDRGAGGELFF. The rearrangement joins TRBV6-5 to TRBJ2-2; 10 bases match TRBD1. V dropped 6 bases and J dropped 7; count of bases not matched to a gene: 8. CDR3 size: 15 residues. Germline-derived CDR1 and CDR2 are MNHEY and SVGAGI.

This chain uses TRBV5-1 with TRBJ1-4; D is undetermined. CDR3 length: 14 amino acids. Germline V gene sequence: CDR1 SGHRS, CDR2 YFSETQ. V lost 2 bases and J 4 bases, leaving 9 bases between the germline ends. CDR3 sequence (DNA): TGCGCCAGCAGCTTTACCGGGAATAATGAAAAACTGTTTTTT. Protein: CASSFTGNNEKLFF.

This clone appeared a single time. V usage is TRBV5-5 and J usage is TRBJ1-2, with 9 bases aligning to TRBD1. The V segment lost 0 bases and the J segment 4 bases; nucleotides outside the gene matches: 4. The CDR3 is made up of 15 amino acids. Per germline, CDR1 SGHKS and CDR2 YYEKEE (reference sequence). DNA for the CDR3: TGTGCCAGCAGCTTGGATACAGGGGGCGGCTATGGCTACACCTTC. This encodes CASSLDTGGGYGYTF. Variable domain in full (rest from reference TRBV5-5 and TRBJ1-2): DAGVTQSPTHLIKTRGQQVTLRCSPISGHKSVSWYQQVLGQGPQFIFQYYEKEERGRGNFPDRFSARQFPNYSSELNVNALLLGDSALYLCASSLDTGGGYGYTFGSGTRLTVV.

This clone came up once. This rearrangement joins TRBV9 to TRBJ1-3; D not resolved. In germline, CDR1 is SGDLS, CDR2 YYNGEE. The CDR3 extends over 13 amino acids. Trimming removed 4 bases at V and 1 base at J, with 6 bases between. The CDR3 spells CASSPQSGNTIYF. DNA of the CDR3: TGTGCCAGCAGCCCCCAATCTGGAAACACCATATATTTT.

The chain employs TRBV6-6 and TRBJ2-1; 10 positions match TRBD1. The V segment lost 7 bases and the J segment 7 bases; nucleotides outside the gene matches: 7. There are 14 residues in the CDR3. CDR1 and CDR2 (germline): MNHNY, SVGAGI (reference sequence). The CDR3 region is CASTSRDRGNEQFF. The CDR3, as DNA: TGTGCCAGCACGTCCCGGGACAGGGGTAATGAGCAGTTCTTC.